The 10 T cell receptor beta chains below all came from one sample that was sequenced in a study of Ad26.COV2.S vaccination and SARS-CoV-2 variants. Specified treatment: about 20 received Ad26.COV2.S at low or high dose, single or two shots; several received placebo; per-sample allocation not given. Sample collection was performed on day 63 after the first vaccine or placebo injection. Data came from immunoSEQ multiplex PCR; TCRdb stores just in-frame clones and leaves some out. The sample consists of 400,000 or so clones, about nine tenths of them appearing once. The material was peripheral blood, obtained in a trial of Ad26.COV2.S vaccine versus placebo. The receptors derive from a person aged 18-65 years who received the Ad26.COV2.S COVID-19 vaccine or a placebo.

The V gene is TRBV7-9, the J gene TRBJ1-2; the match to TRBD1 covers 8 bases. The CDR3 totals 14 residues. Germline CDR1 is SEHNR and CDR2 is FQNEAQ (reference sequence). Trimming cost V 4 bases and J 6 bases; bases outside gene matches: 7. CDR3 sequence (DNA): TGTGCCAGCAGCTCCGGACAGGGAGAGAATGGCTACACCTTC. The encoded protein is CASSSGQGENGYTF.

J is TRBJ2-7 and V is TRBV7-9, with D perhaps given as TRBD1 or TRBD2 (5 bases each). Between the trimmed V and J ends, which lost 0 bases and 2 bases, there was a span of 8 bases. Germline V gene data show CDR1 as SEHNR and CDR2 as FQNEAQ (reference sequence). The CDR3 is made up of 14 amino acids. The DNA of the CDR3 is TGTGCCAGCAGCTTAGCCGGGGCGACCTACGAGCAGTACTTC. This sequence encodes CASSLAGATYEQYF.

Remarks on this clone: The same CDR3 also results from other DNA sequences found in this sample. The V call is TRBV29-1, the J call TRBJ1-5; D is possibly TRBD1 (5 bases). V was pared by 1 base and J by 7 bases, with 11 bases between. Germline CDR1 reads SQVTM; CDR2 reads ANQGSEA. This CDR3 spans 13 amino acids. CDR3 DNA sequence: TGCAGCGTTGAAGGGCAGGGTGGCCAGCCCCAGCATTTT. This encodes CSVEGQGGQPQHF. The variable domain in full, completed from reference TRBV29-1 and TRBJ1-5, reads SAVISQKPSRDICQRGTSLTIQCQVDSQVTMMFWYRQQPGQSLTLIATANQGSEATYESGFVIDKFPISRPNLTFSTLTVSNMSPEDSSIYLCSVEGQGGQPQHFGDGTRLSIL.

The chain is built from TRBV19 and TRBJ1-2; D not certain. The V gene lost 1 base and the J gene lost 3 bases, with 6 bases spanning the gap. The CDR3 loop spans 13 amino acids. The germline V gene has CDR1 LNHDA and CDR2 SQIVND (reference sequence). The DNA of the CDR3 is TGTGCCAGTAGTATAGGCCACGACTATGGCTACACCTTC. It is translated as CASSIGHDYGYTF.

V is TRBV11-2 and J is TRBJ1-4; TRBD1 agrees at 7 bases. The junction had 8 bases not matched to a gene; V was cut back by 5 bases and J by 5 bases. CDR3 length: 15 residues. Germline V gives CDR1 SGHAT, CDR2 FQNNGV. The CDR3 loop reads CASSAGGSGNEKLFF. The CDR3 bases are TGTGCCAGCAGCGCAGGGGGGTCGGGGAATGAAAAACTGTTTTTT.

The chain recombines TRBV9 with TRBJ1-6; 10 nucleotides match TRBD1. Germline CDR1 SGDLS, CDR2 YYNGEE. The CDR3 runs to 15 residues. V lost 4 bases to trimming and J lost 7 bases; unmatched junction nucleotides: 5. The CDR3 DNA follows: TGTGCCAGCAGCTCGGGACAGGGGATGAATTCACCCCTCCACTTT. This translates into CASSSGQGMNSPLHF.

V gene TRBV2 combines with J gene TRBJ1-2; weak D call: TRBD1 (5 bases). V was pared by 5 bases and J by 7 bases, with 14 bases between. There are 13 residues in the CDR3. Per the germline V gene, CDR1 is SNHLY and CDR2 is FYNNEI. The CDR3 region is CASSPGGVGGYTF. CDR3 nucleotide sequence: TGTGCCAGCAGTCCTGGGGGGGTCGGTGGCTACACCTTC.

The chain employs TRBV2 and TRBJ2-5; D gene unclear. This CDR3 comprises 15 residues. Between the trimmed V and J ends, which lost 1 base and 4 bases, there was a span of 13 bases. The V gene's germline CDR1 is SNHLY and CDR2 FYNNEI. The CDR3 is CASSEGFGNPETQYF. In nucleotides, the CDR3 is TGTGCCAGCAGTGAAGGTTTTGGCAACCCAGAGACCCAGTACTTC.

The rearrangement joins TRBV18 to TRBJ1-3; D gene uncertain. Trimming pared 3 bases from V and 0 bases from J, leaving 12 bases between. This CDR3 region has 16 residues. In germline, CDR1 is KGHSH, CDR2 LQKENI. CDR3 bases: TGTGCCAGCTCACCGTTTAAGGGCCCCTCTGGAAACACCATATATTTT. As protein: CASSPFKGPSGNTIYF.

The chain couples TRBV5-1 to TRBJ1-2, with 7 positions matching TRBD1. CDR1 is SGHRS and CDR2 is YFSETQ in the germline V gene. Unmatched junction bases numbered 7, after V lost 0 bases and J lost 8 bases. This CDR3 spans 14 amino acids. The CDR3 DNA is TGCGCCAGCAGCTTGGCCGGACAGGCCACAGGCTACACCTTC. Translation gives CASSLAGQATGYTF. The full variable domain, in which reference TRBV5-1 and TRBJ1-2 provide the parts outside the CDR3, is KAGVTQTPRYLIKTRGQQVTLSCSPISGHRSVSWYQQTPGQGLQFLFEYFSETQRNKGNFPGRFSGRQFSNSRSEMNVSTLELGDSALYLCASSLAGQATGYTFGSGTRLTVV.